This T cell receptor beta chain came from a study of cytomegalovirus exposure and HLA in healthy donors (dated by TCRdb to about 2017). Describing the broader study: An earlier analysis of approximately 590 of the donors reported approximately 290 Gb of sequence data and some 100 million unique TCR beta sequences from 190 million or so T cells. To predict cytomegalovirus infection status, the study brought together high-throughput TCR immunosequencing, statistical association of individual TCRs with disease status, and machine learning. On average, roughly 240,000 unique TCR beta nucleotide sequences were sequenced per donor among about 400 genotyped donors of the cohort, with roughly 19% of those sequences being non-productive. The number of donors typed differed by locus, with about 629-640 for A, B, C, DRB1 and DQB1, 522 for DQA1, 606 for DPA1, and 472 for DPB1. The study aimed to test whether cataloging public T cell receptors could reveal signatures of past pathogen exposure. Donor age, sex, ethnicity and CMV serostatus were collected together with the repertoire data. In the later analysis, no new phenotypic data were used to find candidate immune exposures; instead, reliance was placed on TCR beta sequences and their occurrence across donors. An early release covering around 630 HLA-typed donors comprised about 320 gigabases of sequencing data and around 80 million unique TCR sequences. In a later genetic analysis, genome-wide SNP genotypes for about 65% of the 666 donors were used, and that subset was treated as a discovery cohort. To decide whether each TCR beta V gene segment behaved as functional or pseudogenic, an earlier analysis of approximately 590 of the donors relied on high-throughput TCR beta sequencing. HLA typing included class I and class II loci at four-digit resolution. A separate validation cohort of approximately 120 different subjects was used in addition to the roughly 700-subject first cohort. Among the roughly 400 genotyped donors, around 81% belonged to the genetic ancestry cluster associated with self-reported Caucasian donors. Roughly five DR-DQ haplotypes were handled as single units for association and clustering, since linkage in the cohort was strong. A later analysis re-examined previously published TCR beta repertoires from just over 650 donors and added high-resolution HLA genotyping to investigate patterns of TCR occurrence. All discovery cohort repertoires had been generated using a single sequencing platform. The T cell repertoires of 550 to 850 subjects were profiled by immunosequencing and related to cytomegalovirus serostatus. The investigation overall reported the following: Across donors, most TCR sequences were observed very rarely, whereas some public TCRs were present in many individuals. In an earlier analysis of approximately 590 of the donors, most TCR beta V segments were observed in productive rearrangements about 90% or about 30% of the time, broadly matching IMGT annotations. Several of the top co-occurrence clusters appeared to be linked to parvovirus B19, influenza, CMV and Epstein-Barr virus, according to a later analysis. The classifier was reported to diagnose cytomegalovirus status with high specificity and sensitivity in both the original cohort and the validation cohort. Because counts were too low, about 17 rarely observed V segments, including chromosome 9 orphons, were excluded from the earlier analysis of around 640 of the donors. Because HLA typing was missing for some donors at each locus, association tests included only the typed subset. A further reported finding was that TCR beta sequences accurately predicted the HLA-A and HLA-B alleles for most subjects in the first cohort. For the cohort, immune exposure information was limited to CMV serostatus. This cohort had only TCR beta chains sequenced, and the lack of alpha or paired-chain data limited which features could be detected. It was suggested by the authors that the approach could potentially be generalized to other disease states and immunological phenotypes. According to a later analysis, most CMV-associated TCR beta chains appeared to be HLA-restricted, and the HLA associations seemed to be driven largely by CMV exposure. A cluster of highly shared sequence variants was judged likely to be a technical artifact of the sequencing pipeline. The presence/absence analyses assumed that sequencing depth was roughly uniform across donors, and that assumption may not be true. In a later analysis, HLA-associated TCR beta chains were found to be more clonally expanded and to have lower generation probabilities than equally common non-associated chains. Compared with the approximately 700-donor mean, donors in an Asian-associated ancestry cluster had fewer N-insertions in productive TCRs, according to a later genetic analysis. Strong co-occurrence of HLA alleles, especially DR and DQ, made assigning TCR associations to individual alleles difficult. In the study, about 150 TCR beta chains were listed as associated with cytomegalovirus. In a later genetic analysis, a missense DCLRE1C variant was associated with V-gene and J-gene trimming of TCR beta chains, and the association was replicated in an independent cohort. According to a later analysis, TCR association rates differed among HLA loci, with DRB1 alleles showing the most associated TCRs and HLA-C alleles showing the fewest. Correlated functional status among segregating V segments might reflect linkage disequilibrium, but an unknown experimental factor could not be ruled out. A few of the identified cytomegalovirus-associated TCR beta chains were confirmed in vitro to be specific for cytomegalovirus antigens. In a later analysis, 15,000 to 20,000 TCR beta sequences were associated with specific HLA alleles at a false discovery rate of 0.05.

Concerning this clone: This clone's antigen is unknown. No qualities accompany the bases; no much larger clone lies one base away.

The cohort comprised around 690 healthy bone marrow donors. All cohort members were sampled while nominally healthy, although unrecorded immune exposures were likely present. The donor tested CMV seronegative, placing the donor among the 352 seronegative members of the cohort. Each donor provided a peripheral blood sample, and peripheral blood mononuclear cells were used for TCR beta sequencing. Genomic DNA was extracted from the blood cell samples with the Qiagen DNeasy Blood Extraction Kit. The method was the immunoSEQ multiplex PCR assay. For the multiplex PCR, a mixture combining 60 forward primers for TCR Vbeta segments and 13 reverse primers for TCR Jbeta segments was used. A multiplex PCR assay on genomic DNA amplified the CDR3 region of rearranged TCR beta genes. The amplified TCR beta libraries were sequenced on the Illumina HiSeq System as 87-base-pair reads. On the study's bioinformatics: A later analysis counted some 74 million unique TCR beta chains across the 666 repertoires, and some 11 million of these chains were shared by at least two donors. Raw reads were error-corrected and collapsed into unique sequences by a nearest-neighbor algorithm in which closely related sequences were merged to remove PCR and sequencing errors. CDR3 sequences were aligned to IMGT reference sequences to assign V, D and J gene segments. For a sequence to be retained, a match of at least six nucleotides to both a V gene segment and a J gene segment was required. Rearrangements were classified as productive when the CDR3 lacked stop codons and remained in frame with V and J, and all other rearrangements were classified as non-productive. Following IMGT convention, CDR3 was defined as the stretch from the second conserved V-encoded cysteine up to the conserved J-encoded phenylalanine. Sequences without an unambiguous match to a single V gene segment were excluded from the earlier analysis of 500 to 700 of the donors. In an earlier analysis of approximately 500 of the donors, a V segment was called functional when productive rearrangements were above 56.7%, and segregating when the standard deviation between donors exceeded 5%. A statistical classification framework was built for diagnosing cytomegalovirus status from the catalog of TCR beta chain sequences. V and J gene assignment, in a later analysis, came from comparing TCR nucleotide sequences with IMGT/GENE-DB human TR gene sequences. The TCRdist pipeline was used in a later analysis to assign CDR3 sequences and most-parsimonious VDJ recombination scenarios. A later analysis defined each TCR beta chain by its CDR3 amino acid sequence plus V-gene family, and excluded reads lacking a unique V-gene family. As a way to deal with suspected cross-contamination and a sequencing artifact, a later analysis dropped 640 or so nucleotide sequences that were highly shared and had low generation probability. In a later analysis, a clonal expansion index for each public chain was calculated from normalized within-repertoire ranks of inferred template counts. In a later analysis, generation probabilities were computed with a VDJ recombination model fitted to out-of-frame rearrangements, and the resulting probabilities were checked against IGoR. In a later analysis, TCR-TCR, TCR-HLA and TCR-CMV co-occurrence was scored with hypergeometric tests, and a repertoire-size bias correction was applied to TCR pairs. To estimate false discovery rates, a later analysis permuted the HLA or CMV assignments 20 times. In a later analysis, co-occurring TCRs were grouped using DBSCAN, and TCRdist sequence similarity was added for clustering within HLA-allele-positive subsets. For co-occurrence clustering, repertoires with fewer than 30,000 or more than 120,000 public chains were excluded, along with roughly 5 repertoires with anomalous nucleotide sharing. The table comes from immuneACCESS by way of TCRdb, which keeps in-frame sequences with V and J called. Part of the clones is missing from these tables; in studies checked, under half for an unresolved V gene and the rest for unknown reasons. That table furnishes V, J and clone size, whereas the DNA furnished D and trimming. This sample has some 160,000 clones in its table, and roughly three quarters of those were observed once. The ten largest make up 1.5% to 2% of the sample.

Sequencing was carried out using PBMCs. The receptor comes from a woman between 40 and 50 years old in good health and CMV-seronegative.

The nucleotide sequence is TGTGCCAGCAGCGATCTGACAGGGGTGGATGAAAAACTGTTTTTT. This is translated as CASSDLTGVDEKLFF. Rearrangement joined TRBV28 to TRBJ1-4; the central 8 bases match TRBD1. Looking up the germline V gene yields CDR1 MDHEN and CDR2 SYDVKM. Germline trimming amounts to 6 bases on V and 6 bases on J, with 9 as the count of junction bases outside the gene matches. The CDR3, cysteine through phenylalanine, is 15 amino acids long. This entry keeps only the CDR3 DNA: 45 bases, framed from base 1. Outside the CDR3, residues come from the reference TRBV28 and TRBJ1-4 proteins, so the full variable domain is: DVKVTQSSRYLVKRTGEKVFLECVQDMDHENMFWYRQDPGLGLRLIYFSYDVKMKEKGDIPEGYSVSREKKERFSLILESASTNQTSMYLCASSDLTGVDEKLFFGSGTQLSVL.